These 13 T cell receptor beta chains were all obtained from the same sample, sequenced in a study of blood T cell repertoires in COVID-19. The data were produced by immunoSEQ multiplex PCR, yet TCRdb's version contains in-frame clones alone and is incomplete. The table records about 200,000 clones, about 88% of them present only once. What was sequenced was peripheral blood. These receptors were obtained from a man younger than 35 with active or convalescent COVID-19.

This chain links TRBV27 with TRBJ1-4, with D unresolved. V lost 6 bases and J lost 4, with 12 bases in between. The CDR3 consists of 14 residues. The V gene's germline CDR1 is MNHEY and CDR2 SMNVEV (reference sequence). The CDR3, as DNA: TGTGCCAGCAGCCCCGCGGGTGTTAATGAAAAACTGTTTTTT. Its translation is CASSPAGVNEKLFF.

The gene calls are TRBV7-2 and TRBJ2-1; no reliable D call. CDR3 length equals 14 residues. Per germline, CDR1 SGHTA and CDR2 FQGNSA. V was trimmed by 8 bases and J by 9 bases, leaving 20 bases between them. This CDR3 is CASQIGLSSSEQFF. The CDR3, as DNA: TGTGCCAGCCAAATTGGGCTCTCGTCGAGTGAGCAGTTCTTC.

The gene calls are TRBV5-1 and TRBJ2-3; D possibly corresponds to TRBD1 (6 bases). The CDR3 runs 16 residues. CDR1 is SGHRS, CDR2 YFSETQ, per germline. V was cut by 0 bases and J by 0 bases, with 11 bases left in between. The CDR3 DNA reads TGCGCCAGCAGCTTGGAGGGACACGCTAGCACAGATACGCAGTATTTT. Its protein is CASSLEGHASTDTQYF.

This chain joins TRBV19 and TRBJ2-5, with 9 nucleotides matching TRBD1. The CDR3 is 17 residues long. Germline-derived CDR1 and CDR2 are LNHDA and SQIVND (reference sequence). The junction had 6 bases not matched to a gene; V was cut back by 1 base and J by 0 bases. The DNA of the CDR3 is TGTGCCAGTAGTATAGGACAGGGGGTGGGAAACCAAGAGACCCAGTACTTC. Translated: CASSIGQGVGNQETQYF.

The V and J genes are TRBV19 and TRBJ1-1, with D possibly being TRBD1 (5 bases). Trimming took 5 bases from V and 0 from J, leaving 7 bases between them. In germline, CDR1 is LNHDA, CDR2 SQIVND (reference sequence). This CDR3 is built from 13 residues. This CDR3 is CASSEGVNTEAFF. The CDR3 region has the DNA TGTGCCAGTAGTGAAGGGGTGAACACTGAAGCTTTCTTT.

CDR3 in DNA: TGTGCCAGTAGTATTAGCGGGGGGGGCCCAGATACGCAGTATTTT. It encodes CASSISGGGPDTQYF. This chain joins TRBV19 and TRBJ2-3, with 11 bases that match TRBD2. The junction had 3 bases not matched to a gene; V was cut back by 3 bases and J by 4 bases. The V gene's germline CDR1 is LNHDA and CDR2 SQIVND (reference sequence). The CDR3 sequence is 15 residues long.

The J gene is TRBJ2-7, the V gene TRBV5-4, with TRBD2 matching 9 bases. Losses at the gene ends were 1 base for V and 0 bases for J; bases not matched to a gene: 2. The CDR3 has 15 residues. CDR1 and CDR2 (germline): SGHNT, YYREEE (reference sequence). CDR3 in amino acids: CASSLSSGSSYEQYF. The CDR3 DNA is TGTGCCAGCAGCTTGAGTAGCGGGAGCTCCTACGAGCAGTACTTC.

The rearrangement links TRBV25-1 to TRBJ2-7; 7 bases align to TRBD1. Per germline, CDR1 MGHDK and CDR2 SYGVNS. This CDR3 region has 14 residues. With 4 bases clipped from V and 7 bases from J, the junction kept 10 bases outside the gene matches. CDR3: CASSARTGAGEQYF. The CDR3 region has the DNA TGTGCCAGCAGTGCCCGAACAGGGGCTGGTGAGCAGTACTTC.

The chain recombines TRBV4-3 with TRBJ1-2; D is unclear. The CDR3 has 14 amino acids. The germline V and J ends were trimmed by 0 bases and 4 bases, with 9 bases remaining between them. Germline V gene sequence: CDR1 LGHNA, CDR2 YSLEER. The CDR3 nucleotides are TGCGCCAGCAGCCAAGATATGAGCTTCTATGGCTACACCTTC. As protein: CASSQDMSFYGYTF.

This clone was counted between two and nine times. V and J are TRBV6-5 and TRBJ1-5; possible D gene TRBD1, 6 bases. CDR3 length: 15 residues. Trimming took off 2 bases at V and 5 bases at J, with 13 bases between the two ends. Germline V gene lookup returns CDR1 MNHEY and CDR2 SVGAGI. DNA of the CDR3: TGTGCCAGCAGTTACGGGAATAAGGGGGATCAGCCCCAGCATTTT. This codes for CASSYGNKGDQPQHF.

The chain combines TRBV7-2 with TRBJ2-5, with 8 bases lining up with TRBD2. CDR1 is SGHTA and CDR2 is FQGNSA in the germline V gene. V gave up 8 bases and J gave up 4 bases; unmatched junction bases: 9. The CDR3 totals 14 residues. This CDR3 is CASVSGNILETQYF. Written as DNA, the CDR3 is TGTGCCAGCGTTAGCGGGAATATCCTAGAGACCCAGTACTTC.

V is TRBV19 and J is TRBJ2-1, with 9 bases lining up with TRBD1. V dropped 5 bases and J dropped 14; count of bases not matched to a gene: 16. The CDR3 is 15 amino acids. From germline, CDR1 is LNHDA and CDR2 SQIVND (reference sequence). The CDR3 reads CASSFVGQGGQLEFF. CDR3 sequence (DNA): TGTGCCAGTAGTTTCGTGGGACAGGGAGGTCAGTTGGAGTTCTTC.

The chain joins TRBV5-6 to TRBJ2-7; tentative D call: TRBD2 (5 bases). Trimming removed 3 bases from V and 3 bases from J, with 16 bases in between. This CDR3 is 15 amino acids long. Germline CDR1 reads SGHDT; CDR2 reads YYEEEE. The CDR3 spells CASSSSPGKGYEQYF. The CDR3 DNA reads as TGTGCCAGCAGCTCCTCGCCCGGGAAGGGCTACGAGCAGTACTTC.